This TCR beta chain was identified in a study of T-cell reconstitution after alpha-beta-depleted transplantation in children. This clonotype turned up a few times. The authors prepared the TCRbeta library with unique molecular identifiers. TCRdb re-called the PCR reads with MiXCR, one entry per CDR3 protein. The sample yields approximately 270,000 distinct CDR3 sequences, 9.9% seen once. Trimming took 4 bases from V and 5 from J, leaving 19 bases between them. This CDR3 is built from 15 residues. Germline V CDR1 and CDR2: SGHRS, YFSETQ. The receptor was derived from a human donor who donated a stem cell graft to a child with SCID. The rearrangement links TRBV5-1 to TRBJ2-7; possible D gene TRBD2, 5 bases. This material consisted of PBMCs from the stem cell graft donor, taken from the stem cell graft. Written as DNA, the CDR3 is TGCGCCAGCAGCCAAGCCTTAGCGAGGAGGAACGAGCAGTACTTC. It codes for CASSQALARRNEQYF.